This is a list of T cell receptor beta chains from one sample in a study of blood T cell repertoires in COVID-19. Clones were sequenced by immunoSEQ multiplex PCR, and TCRdb holds only the in-frame ones, with some missing. The table includes over 45,000 clones, around four fifths detected once. The source material was peripheral blood. The receptors originated from a middle-aged man with acute or convalescent COVID-19. Each CDR3 is given with its conserved first and last residue. Each record gives: J gene, V gene, D gene, clone size, CDR3 protein, CDR3 DNA. The D gene is left open where the match is weak. The size field is filled for only some rows; it gives once, few, many or a size class.

TRBJ1-5 TRBV27 TRBD1 - CASTPTLRDRVKFGNQPQHF TGTGCCAGCACCCCTACCCTCCGGGACAGGGTCAAGTTTGGCAATCAGCCCCAGCATTTT
TRBJ2-1 TRBV7-2 - - CASSPQSSYNEQFF TGTGCCAGCAGCCCACAAAGCTCCTACAATGAGCAGTTCTTC
TRBJ2-7 TRBV4-1 TRBD1 few CASSRAPSAGGLEQYF TGCGCCAGCAGCCGGGCCCCCTCGGCAGGGGGCCTCGAGCAGTACTTC
TRBJ1-4 TRBV4-3 - - CASSRTGTKNEKLFF TGCGCCAGCAGCCGAACCGGGACAAAAAATGAAAAACTGTTTTTT
TRBJ1-2 TRBV6-5 - - CASKKTGGDGYTF TGTGCCAGCAAGAAGACGGGAGGGGATGGCTACACCTTC
TRBJ2-7 TRBV5-1 - - CASSLGTAGNEQYF TGCGCCAGCAGCTTGGGCACCGCGGGGAACGAGCAGTACTTC
TRBJ2-5 TRBV12-5 - - CASGLGTDQETQYF TGTGCTAGTGGTTTGGGGACAGACCAAGAGACCCAGTACTTC
TRBJ1-4 TRBV5-1 TRBD1 once CASSLLPGQNEKLFF TGCGCCAGCAGCTTGCTCCCGGGACAGAATGAAAAACTGTTTTTT
TRBJ1-2 TRBV10-2 - once CASSESGRESGYGYTF TGCGCCAGCAGTGAGTCGGGAAGGGAGAGTGGGTATGGCTACACCTTC
TRBJ1-6 TRBV18 - - CASSRAGADNSPLHF TGTGCCAGCTCACGGGCAGGGGCGGATAATTCACCCCTCCACTTT
TRBJ2-5 TRBV10-1 - once CASSEFGNFETQYF TGCGCCAGCAGTGAGTTCGGGAATTTCGAGACCCAGTACTTC
TRBJ2-7 TRBV20-1 TRBD2 - CSASPLAGQSYEQYF TGCAGTGCTAGTCCCCTAGCGGGACAATCCTACGAGCAGTACTTC
TRBJ1-1 TRBV18 - once CASSGNSAGNTEAFF TGTGCCAGCTCAGGTAATTCGGCGGGGAACACTGAAGCTTTCTTT
TRBJ2-2 TRBV10-3 TRBD1 - CAISITRGTGSGELFF TGTGCCATCAGTATCACCCGGGGGACAGGGAGCGGGGAGCTGTTTTTT
TRBJ1-4 TRBV28 - - CASSFSGLNEKLFF TGTGCCAGCAGTTTTTCAGGGTTAAATGAAAAACTGTTTTTT
TRBJ1-1 TRBV10-3 - - CAISVLMTPGTEAFF TGTGCCATCAGTGTGCTAATGACACCGGGGACTGAAGCTTTCTTT
TRBJ1-1 TRBV3-1/TRBV3-2 TRBD1 - CASSLHRGTTEAFF TGTGCCAGCAGCCTCCACAGGGGGACCACTGAAGCTTTCTTT
TRBJ2-4 TRBV4-3 - once CASSPQAGENIQYF TGCGCCAGCAGCCCCCAGGCCGGGGAGAACATTCAGTACTTC
TRBJ1-1 TRBV7-9 TRBD1 - CASSFQGGRTEAFF TGTGCCAGCAGCTTTCAGGGGGGACGGACTGAAGCTTTCTTT
TRBJ2-3 TRBV19 TRBD2 - CASKSRGGSTDTQYF TGTGCCAGTAAGAGTCGCGGGGGGAGCACAGATACGCAGTATTTT
TRBJ1-1 TRBV5-6 - - CASSLDTRTEAFF TGTGCCAGCAGCTTGGACACCAGGACTGAAGCTTTCTTT
TRBJ2-5 TRBV4-3 TRBD1 - CASPDRGETQYF TGCGCCAGTCCGGACAGGGGAGAGACCCAGTACTTC
TRBJ1-2 TRBV7-9 TRBD1 - CASSLFGTGGKYTF TGTGCCAGCAGCTTATTCGGGACAGGGGGGAAGTACACCTTC
TRBJ1-2 TRBV18 - - CASSRGLEGYTF TGTGCCAGCTCACGAGGCCTAGAAGGCTACACCTTC
TRBJ1-5 TRBV15 - - CATSRAQNQPQHF TGTGCCACCAGCAGAGCGCAGAATCAGCCCCAGCATTTT
TRBJ2-5 TRBV7-9 TRBD2 - CASSLMAGGQETQYF TGTGCCAGCAGCTTAATGGCGGGGGGCCAAGAGACCCAGTACTTC
TRBJ2-7 TRBV10-2 - - CASSDEWDTVGYEQYF TGCGCCAGCAGTGATGAGTGGGACACGGTGGGATACGAGCAGTACTTC
TRBJ2-5 TRBV5-1 TRBD2 - CASSPEPLSGGARETQYF TGCGCCAGCAGCCCCGAGCCCCTTAGCGGGGGGGCCCGGGAGACCCAGTACTTC
TRBJ1-6 TRBV4-1 TRBD1 - CASSPEWTGGKGGTPLHF TGCGCCAGCAGCCCAGAGTGGACAGGGGGAAAGGGGGGGACACCCCTCCACTTT
TRBJ1-1 TRBV10-3 - - CAISDKKNTEAFF TGTGCCATTTCGGACAAGAAGAACACTGAAGCTTTCTTT
TRBJ2-5 TRBV15 - - CATSRGGGQETQYF TGTGCCACCAGCAGAGGAGGGGGACAAGAGACCCAGTACTTC
TRBJ2-3 TRBV7-9 TRBD1 - CASSQGRDRDTQYF TGTGCCAGCAGCCAGGGGCGGGACAGGGATACGCAGTATTTT
TRBJ1-2 TRBV7-3 - few CASSLIGGGLYYGYTF TGTGCCAGCAGCTTAATAGGCGGGGGGCTATACTATGGCTACACCTTC
TRBJ1-2 TRBV2 TRBD1 - CASWGQLYGYTF TGTGCCAGTTGGGGACAGCTCTATGGCTACACCTTC
TRBJ1-6 TRBV19 TRBD1 once CASTPGQGFSPLHF TGTGCCAGTACCCCGGGACAGGGCTTTTCACCCCTCCACTTT